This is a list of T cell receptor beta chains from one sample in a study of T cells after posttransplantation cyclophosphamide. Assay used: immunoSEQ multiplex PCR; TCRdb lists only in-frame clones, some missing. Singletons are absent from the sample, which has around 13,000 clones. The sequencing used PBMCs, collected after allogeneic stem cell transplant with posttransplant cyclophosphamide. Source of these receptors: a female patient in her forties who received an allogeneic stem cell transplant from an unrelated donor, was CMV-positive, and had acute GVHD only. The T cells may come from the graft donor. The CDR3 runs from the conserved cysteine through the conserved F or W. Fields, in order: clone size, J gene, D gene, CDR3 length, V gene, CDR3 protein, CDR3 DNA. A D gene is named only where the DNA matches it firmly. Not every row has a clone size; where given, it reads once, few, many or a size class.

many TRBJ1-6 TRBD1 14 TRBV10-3 CAIRDRDRDSPLHF TGTGCCATCAGGGACCGGGACAGGGACTCACCCCTCCACTTT
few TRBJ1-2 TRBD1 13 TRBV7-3 CASSLRQGVGYTF TGTGCCAGCAGCTTAAGGCAGGGGGTGGGCTACACCTTC
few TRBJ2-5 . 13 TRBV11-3 CASSMLGEETQYF TGTGCCAGCTCTATGTTGGGAGAAGAGACCCAGTACTTC
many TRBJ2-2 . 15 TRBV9 CASSQWAESTGELFF TGTGCCAGCAGCCAGTGGGCTGAATCCACCGGGGAGCTGTTTTTT
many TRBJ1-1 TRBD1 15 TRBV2 CASRRLGQLNTEAFF TGTGCCAGCAGGAGATTGGGACAGCTCAACACTGAAGCTTTCTTT
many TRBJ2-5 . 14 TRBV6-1 CASSAMQTQETQYF TGTGCCAGCAGTGCAATGCAAACTCAAGAGACCCAGTACTTC
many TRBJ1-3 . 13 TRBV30 CAFDRGSGNTIYF TGTGCCTTTGACAGAGGCTCTGGAAACACCATATATTTT
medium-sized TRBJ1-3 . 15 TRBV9 CASSVAREGRNTIYF TGTGCCAGCAGCGTAGCTAGAGAGGGCCGAAACACCATATATTTT
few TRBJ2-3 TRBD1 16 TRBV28 CASSKGAGASTDTQYF TGTGCCAGCAGTAAGGGGGCAGGGGCCTCCACAGATACGCAGTATTTT
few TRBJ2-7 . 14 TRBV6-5 CASSYAGGPYEQYF TGTGCCAGCAGTTATGCTGGAGGGCCCTACGAGCAGTACTTC
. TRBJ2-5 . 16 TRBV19 CASNPSRGAGRETQYF TGTGCCAGTAACCCCTCCAGGGGTGCAGGTAGGGAGACCCAGTACTTC